This record concerns one T cell receptor beta chain sequence. As handled by the study authors: Amplified reference gene primers provided the basis for estimating nucleated cell counts. This table comes from immunoSEQ multiplex PCR, and its TCRdb copy is limited to in-frame clones, with some not included. V and J calls plus clone size are reproduced from that table; the DNA served to infer D and trimming. The table records 200,000 to 250,000 clones, 70% to 85% of them present only once. This record comes from a study of blood T cell repertoires in COVID-19. Study in general: PBMCs, B-cell-depleted T cells, or T cells were the source of the cDNA or gDNA that made up the material.

V dropped 1 base and J dropped 6 bases, with 12 bases sitting between them. This CDR3 has 14 residues. Germline lookup yields CDR1 SGHTA and CDR2 FQGNSA. This clonotype was obtained from a woman of 80 years or more with acute or convalescent COVID-19. The V gene is TRBV7-2, the J gene TRBJ1-1, with D perhaps matching TRBD1 (5 bases). Sequencing was performed on peripheral blood. CDR3 nucleotide sequence: TGTGCCAGCAGCTTAGGGGGGGGTTTCTCTGAAGCTTTCTTT. It specifies CASSLGGGFSEAFF.